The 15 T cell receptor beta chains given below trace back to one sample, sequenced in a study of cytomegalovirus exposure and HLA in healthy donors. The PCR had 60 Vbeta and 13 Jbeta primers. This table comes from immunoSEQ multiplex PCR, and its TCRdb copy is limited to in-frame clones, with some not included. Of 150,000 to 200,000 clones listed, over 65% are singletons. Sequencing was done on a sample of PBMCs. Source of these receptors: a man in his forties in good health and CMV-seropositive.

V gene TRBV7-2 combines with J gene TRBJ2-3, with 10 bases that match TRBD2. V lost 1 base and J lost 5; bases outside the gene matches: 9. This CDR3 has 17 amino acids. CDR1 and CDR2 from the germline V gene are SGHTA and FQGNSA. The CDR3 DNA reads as TGTGCCAGCAGCTTAGGTGGTAGCGGGGGGCTGAAAGATACGCAGTATTTT. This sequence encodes CASSLGGSGGLKDTQYF.

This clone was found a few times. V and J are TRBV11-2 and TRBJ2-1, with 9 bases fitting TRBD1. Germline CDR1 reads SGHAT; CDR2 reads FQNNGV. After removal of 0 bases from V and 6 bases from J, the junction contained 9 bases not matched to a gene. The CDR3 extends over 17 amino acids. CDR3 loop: CASSLDGEDRGRNEQFF. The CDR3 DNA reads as TGTGCCAGCAGCTTAGATGGGGAGGACAGGGGACGCAATGAGCAGTTCTTC.

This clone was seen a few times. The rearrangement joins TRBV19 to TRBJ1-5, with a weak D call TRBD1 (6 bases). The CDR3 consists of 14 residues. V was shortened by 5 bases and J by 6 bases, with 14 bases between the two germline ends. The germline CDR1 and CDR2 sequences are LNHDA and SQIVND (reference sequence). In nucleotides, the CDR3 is TGTGCCAGTAGTCCCGGGGCCAGGGGTCAGCCCCAGCATTTT. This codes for CASSPGARGQPQHF.

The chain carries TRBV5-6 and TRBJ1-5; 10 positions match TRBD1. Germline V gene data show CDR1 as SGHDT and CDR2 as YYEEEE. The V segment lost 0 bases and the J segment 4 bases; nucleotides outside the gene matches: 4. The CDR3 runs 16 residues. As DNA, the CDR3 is TGTGCCAGCAGCTTGGCCGGGGGACAGGGGAATCAGCCCCAGCATTTT. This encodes CASSLAGGQGNQPQHF. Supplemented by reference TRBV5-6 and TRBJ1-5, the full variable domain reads DAGVTQSPTHLIKTRGQQVTLRCSPKSGHDTVSWYQQALGQGPQFIFQYYEEEERQRGNFPDRFSGHQFPNYSSELNVNALLLGDSALYLCASSLAGGQGNQPQHFGDGTRLSIL.

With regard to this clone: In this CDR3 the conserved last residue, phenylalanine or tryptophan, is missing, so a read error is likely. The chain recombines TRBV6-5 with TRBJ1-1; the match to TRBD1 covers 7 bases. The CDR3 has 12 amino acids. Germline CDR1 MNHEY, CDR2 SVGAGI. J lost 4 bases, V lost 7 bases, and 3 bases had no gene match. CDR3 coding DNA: TGTGCCAGCACCAACAGGGGCACTGAAGCTTTCCTT. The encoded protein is CASTNRGTEAFL.

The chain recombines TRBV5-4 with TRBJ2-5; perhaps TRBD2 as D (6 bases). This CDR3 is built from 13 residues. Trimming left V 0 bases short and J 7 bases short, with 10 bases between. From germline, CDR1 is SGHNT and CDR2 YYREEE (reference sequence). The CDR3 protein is CASSLEVEGTQYF. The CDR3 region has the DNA TGTGCCAGCAGCTTGGAGGTGGAGGGGACCCAGTACTTC.

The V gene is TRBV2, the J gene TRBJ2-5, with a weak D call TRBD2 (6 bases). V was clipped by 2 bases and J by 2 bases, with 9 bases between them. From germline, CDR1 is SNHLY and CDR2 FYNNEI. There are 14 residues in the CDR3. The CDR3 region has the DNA TGTGCCAGCAGTGAACTGGGGACTCAAGAGACCCAGTACTTC. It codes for CASSELGTQETQYF.

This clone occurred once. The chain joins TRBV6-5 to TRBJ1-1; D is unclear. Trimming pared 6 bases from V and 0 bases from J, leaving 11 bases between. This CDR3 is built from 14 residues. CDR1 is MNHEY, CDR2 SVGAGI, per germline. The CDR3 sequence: CASRSQSMNTEAFF. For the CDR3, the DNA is TGTGCCAGCAGATCACAGAGCATGAACACTGAAGCTTTCTTT.

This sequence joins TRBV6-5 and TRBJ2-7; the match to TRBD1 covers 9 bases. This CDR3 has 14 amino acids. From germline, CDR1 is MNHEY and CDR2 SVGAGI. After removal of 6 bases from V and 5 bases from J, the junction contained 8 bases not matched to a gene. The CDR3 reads CASRPDRGMNEQYF. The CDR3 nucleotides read TGTGCCAGCAGGCCCGACAGGGGGATGAACGAGCAGTACTTC.

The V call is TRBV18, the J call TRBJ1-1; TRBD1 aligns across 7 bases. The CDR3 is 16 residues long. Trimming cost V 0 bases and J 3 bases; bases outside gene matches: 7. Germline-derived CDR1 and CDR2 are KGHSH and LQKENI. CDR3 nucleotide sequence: TGTGCCAGCTCACCACCGGGGGCAGGGGGGTACACTGAAGCTTTCTTT. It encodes CASSPPGAGGYTEAFF.

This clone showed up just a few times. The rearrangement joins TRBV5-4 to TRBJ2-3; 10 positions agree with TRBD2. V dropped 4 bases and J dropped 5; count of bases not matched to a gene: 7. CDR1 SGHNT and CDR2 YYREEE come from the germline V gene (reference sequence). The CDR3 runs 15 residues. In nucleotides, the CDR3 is TGTGCCAGCAGCCCCGGACTAGCGGAGGGAGATACGCAGTATTTT. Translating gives CASSPGLAEGDTQYF.

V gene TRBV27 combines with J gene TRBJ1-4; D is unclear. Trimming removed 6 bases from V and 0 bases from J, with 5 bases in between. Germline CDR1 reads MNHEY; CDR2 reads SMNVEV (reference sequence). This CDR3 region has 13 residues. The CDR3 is CASRAATNEKLFF. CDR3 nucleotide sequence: TGTGCCAGCAGAGCTGCAACTAATGAAAAACTGTTTTTT.

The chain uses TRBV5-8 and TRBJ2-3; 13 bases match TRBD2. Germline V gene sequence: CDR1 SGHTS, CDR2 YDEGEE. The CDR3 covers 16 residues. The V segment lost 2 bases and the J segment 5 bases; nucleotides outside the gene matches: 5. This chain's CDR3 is CASSLARLAGGDTQYF. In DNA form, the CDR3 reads TGTGCCAGCAGCTTAGCGAGACTAGCGGGGGGAGATACGCAGTATTTT.

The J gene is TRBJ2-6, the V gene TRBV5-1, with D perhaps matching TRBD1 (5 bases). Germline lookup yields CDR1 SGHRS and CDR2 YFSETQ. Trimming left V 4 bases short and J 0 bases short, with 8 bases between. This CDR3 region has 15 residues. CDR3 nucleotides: TGCGCCAGCAGCACGACAGCCTCTGGGGCCAACGTCCTGACTTTC. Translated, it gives CASSTTASGANVLTF.

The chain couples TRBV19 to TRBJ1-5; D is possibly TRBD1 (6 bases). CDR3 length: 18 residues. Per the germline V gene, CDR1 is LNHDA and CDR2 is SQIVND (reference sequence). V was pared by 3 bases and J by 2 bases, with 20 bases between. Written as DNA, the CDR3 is TGTGCCAGTAGTATTCCAATACAGGGAAAGGCAGGCAATCAGCCCCAGCATTTT. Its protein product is CASSIPIQGKAGNQPQHF.